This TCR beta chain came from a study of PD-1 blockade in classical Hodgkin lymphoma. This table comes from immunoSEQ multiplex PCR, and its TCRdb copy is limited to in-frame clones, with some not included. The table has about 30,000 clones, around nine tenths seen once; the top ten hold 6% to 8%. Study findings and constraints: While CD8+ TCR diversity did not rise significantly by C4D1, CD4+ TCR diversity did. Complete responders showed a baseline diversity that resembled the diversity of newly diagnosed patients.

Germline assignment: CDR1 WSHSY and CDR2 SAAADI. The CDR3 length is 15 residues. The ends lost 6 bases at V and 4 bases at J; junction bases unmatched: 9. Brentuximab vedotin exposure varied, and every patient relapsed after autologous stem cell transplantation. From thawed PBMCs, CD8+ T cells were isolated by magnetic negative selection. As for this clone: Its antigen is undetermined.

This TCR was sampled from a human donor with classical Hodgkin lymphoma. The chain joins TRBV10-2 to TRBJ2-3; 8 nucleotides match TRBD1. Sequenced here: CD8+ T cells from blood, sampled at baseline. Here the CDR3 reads CASRASRGRADTQYF. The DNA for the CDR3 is TGCGCCAGCAGAGCATCCAGGGGGCGGGCAGATACGCAGTATTTT.